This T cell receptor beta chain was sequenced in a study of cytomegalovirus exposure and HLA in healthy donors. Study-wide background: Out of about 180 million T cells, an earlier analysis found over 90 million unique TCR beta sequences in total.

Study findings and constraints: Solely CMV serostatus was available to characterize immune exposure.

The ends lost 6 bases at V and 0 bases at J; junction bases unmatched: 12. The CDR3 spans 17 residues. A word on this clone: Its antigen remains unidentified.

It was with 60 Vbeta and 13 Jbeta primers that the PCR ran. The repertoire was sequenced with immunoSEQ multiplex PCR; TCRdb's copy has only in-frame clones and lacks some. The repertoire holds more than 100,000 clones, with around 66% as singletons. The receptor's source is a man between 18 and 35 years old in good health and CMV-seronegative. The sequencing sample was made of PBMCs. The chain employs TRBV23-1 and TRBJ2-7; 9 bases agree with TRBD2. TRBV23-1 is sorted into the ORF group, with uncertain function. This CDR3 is CASSGWRGGGDSYEQYF. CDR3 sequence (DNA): TGCGCCAGCAGCGGGTGGAGAGGCGGGGGGGACTCCTACGAGCAGTACTTC.